The 25 T cell receptor beta chains below were found in one sample sequenced in a study of cytomegalovirus exposure and HLA in healthy donors. Generated by immunoSEQ multiplex PCR, the TCRdb table keeps only in-frame clones and is missing some. The sample consists of some 120,000 clones, more than 75% of them appearing once. Sequencing input: PBMCs. The receptors derive from a woman in her twenties or thirties in good health and CMV-seronegative.

This chain uses TRBV9 with TRBJ2-3, with 15 bases fitting TRBD2. The V and J ends lost 1 base and 4 bases, in that order; junction bases with no gene match: 16. The CDR3 loop spans 21 amino acids. CDR1 and CDR2 from the germline V gene are SGDLS and YYNGEE. CDR3 in DNA: TGTGCCAGCAGCGTACGACCCCGACGGACTAGCGGGGGGGCCCTGGCAGATACGCAGTATTTT. It translates to CASSVRPRRTSGGALADTQYF.

This clone was observed a handful of times. J is TRBJ1-4 and V is TRBV7-9, with 8 positions matching TRBD1. Per the germline V gene, CDR1 is SEHNR and CDR2 is FQNEAQ (reference sequence). The junction had 6 bases not matched to a gene; V was cut back by 1 base and J by 8 bases. CDR3 length: 15 residues. The CDR3 region is CASSLVGQGEEKLFF. The CDR3 bases are TGTGCCAGCAGCTTAGTCGGACAGGGTGAGGAAAAACTGTTTTTT.

This clone was seen only a few times. The chain combines TRBV4-1 with TRBJ1-2, with 7 bases matching TRBD1. The CDR3 consists of 12 residues. CDR1 and CDR2 from the germline V gene are MGHRA and YSYEKL. The junction had 5 bases not matched to a gene; V was cut back by 3 bases and J by 10 bases. The CDR3 nucleotides read TGCGCCAGCAGCCATGATGACAGGGACTACACCTTC. This encodes CASSHDDRDYTF.

V gene TRBV5-6 combines with J gene TRBJ2-3; tentatively, D is TRBD1 (5 bases). The germline V gene has CDR1 SGHDT and CDR2 YYEEEE. V lost 0 bases, J lost 2 bases, and 7 bases lay in between. This CDR3 has 14 amino acids. In nucleotides, the CDR3 is TGTGCCAGCAGCTTGGGACAGCTCACAGATACGCAGTATTTT. It is translated as CASSLGQLTDTQYF. The full variable domain, completed using reference TRBV5-6 and TRBJ2-3, is DAGVTQSPTHLIKTRGQQVTLRCSPKSGHDTVSWYQQALGQGPQFIFQYYEEEERQRGNFPDRFSGHQFPNYSSELNVNALLLGDSALYLCASSLGQLTDTQYFGPGTRLTVL.

The chain carries TRBV9 and TRBJ2-3; D possibly corresponds to TRBD1 (5 bases). The V end was cut by 0 bases, the J end by 1 base, with 9 bases between. From germline, CDR1 is SGDLS and CDR2 YYNGEE. CDR3 length equals 15 residues. CDR3 sequence: CASSVEGVGTDTQYF. The CDR3 coding sequence is TGTGCCAGCAGCGTAGAAGGGGTCGGCACAGATACGCAGTATTTT.

This clone was picked up one time. The chain employs TRBV19 and TRBJ1-1, with D possibly matching TRBD1 (5 bases). The CDR3 extends over 13 amino acids. Germline lookup yields CDR1 LNHDA and CDR2 SQIVND (reference sequence). The V gene lost 4 bases and the J gene lost 8 bases, with 14 bases spanning the gap. The DNA for the CDR3 is TGTGCCAGTAGTAACCCTGTGCAGGGCGAAGCTTTCTTT. Amino acids: CASSNPVQGEAFF.

This rearrangement joins TRBV18 to TRBJ2-1; D possibly corresponds to TRBD1 (6 bases). CDR1 and CDR2 (germline): KGHSH, LQKENI. The CDR3 consists of 14 residues. V lost 6 bases to trimming and J lost 2 bases, with 11 bases between them. CDR3: CASSPTGAYNEQFF. CDR3 in DNA: TGTGCCAGCTCGCCGACAGGAGCCTACAATGAGCAGTTCTTC.

The chain combines TRBV6-5 with TRBJ2-5; 12 bases align to TRBD1. CDR1 is MNHEY, CDR2 SVGAGI, per germline. Trimming took 5 bases from V and 2 from J; bases not matched to a gene: 3. The CDR3 covers 15 residues. CDR3 in amino acids: CASSPGQGAQETQYF. As DNA, the CDR3 is TGTGCCAGCAGTCCGGGACAGGGGGCGCAAGAGACCCAGTACTTC.

The chain joins TRBV18 to TRBJ2-2; D not certain. This CDR3 comprises 16 residues. Germline V CDR1 and CDR2: KGHSH, LQKENI. V shed 0 bases and J shed 2 bases, with 10 bases lying between them. This CDR3 reads CASSPPLAGNTGELFF. In nucleotides, the CDR3 is TGTGCCAGCTCACCACCGTTGGCAGGCAACACCGGGGAGCTGTTTTTT.

The rearrangement joins TRBV5-6 to TRBJ1-5; possible D gene TRBD1, 5 bases. The CDR3 loop spans 14 amino acids. Trimming took off 1 base at V and 4 bases at J, with 9 bases between the two ends. The germline CDR1 and CDR2 sequences are SGHDT and YYEEEE. CDR3 nucleotide sequence: TGTGCCAGCAGCTTGAGTGGGGGGAATCAGCCCCAGCATTTT. Protein product: CASSLSGGNQPQHF.

The chain links TRBV6-1 to TRBJ2-3; TRBD2 might be the D (5 bases). Trimming stripped 6 bases from V and 8 bases from J, with 15 bases between. The germline V gene encodes CDR1 MNHNS and CDR2 SASEGT. The length of the CDR3 is 13 residues. The CDR3 protein is CASSERRLGTQYF. The CDR3 DNA is TGTGCCAGCAGCGAAAGGAGGTTAGGTACGCAGTATTTT.

The chain combines TRBV18 with TRBJ2-5; TRBD1 matches at 7 bases. Germline-derived CDR1 and CDR2 are KGHSH and LQKENI. Losses at the gene ends were 2 bases for V and 5 bases for J; bases not matched to a gene: 5. The CDR3 extends over 14 amino acids. The CDR3 sequence: CASSPTGAQETQYF. CDR3 DNA sequence: TGTGCCAGCTCACCAACAGGGGCGCAGGAGACCCAGTACTTC.

This chain connects TRBV5-4 to TRBJ2-1; 8 bases agree with TRBD2. This CDR3 contains 16 residues. Germline V CDR1 and CDR2: SGHNT, YYREEE (reference sequence). J lost 6 bases, V lost 4 bases, and 12 bases had no gene match. The CDR3 DNA is TGTGCCAGCAGCCTGGCCAGGGGACTAGGGGGCAATGAGCAGTTCTTC. Its translation is CASSLARGLGGNEQFF.

This clone was counted a single time. The rearrangement links TRBV7-2 to TRBJ2-5, with 9 positions matching TRBD2. Germline CDR1 and CDR2: SGHTA and FQGNSA. The CDR3 runs 16 residues. V lost 5 bases to trimming and J lost 4 bases; unmatched junction nucleotides: 11. The CDR3 loop reads CASSRSLAGIGETQYF. DNA of the CDR3: TGTGCCAGCAGCCGGAGTCTAGCGGGGATAGGAGAGACCCAGTACTTC.

This clone was seen a single time. CDR3 amino acids: CASSLIGSQPQHF. The CDR3 nucleotides read TGTGCCAGCAGCCTTATAGGTAGCCAGCCCCAGCATTTT. The rearrangement joins TRBV7-2 to TRBJ1-5; D gene unclear. Looked up from germline, CDR1 is SGHTA and CDR2 is FQGNSA. Trimming cost V 5 bases and J 7 bases, with 12 bases left between them. The CDR3 totals 13 residues.

The table lists this clone with a count of one. The rearrangement joins TRBV6-4 to TRBJ1-5; 7 nucleotides line up with TRBD1. This CDR3 is 18 amino acids long. Trimming at V came to 8 bases and at J to 2 bases, leaving 18 bases not matched to a gene. Germline V lookup: CDR1 MRHNA, CDR2 SNTAGT. This CDR3 is CASRRIAQGICGNQPQHF. As DNA, the CDR3 is TGTGCCAGCCGGAGAATAGCACAGGGGATTTGTGGCAATCAGCCCCAGCATTTT.

This chain joins TRBV29-1 and TRBJ1-2; maybe TRBD1 (5 bases). CDR1 and CDR2 (germline): SQVTM, ANQGSEA. This CDR3 contains 14 residues. V shed 6 bases and J shed 2 bases, with 16 bases lying between them. The CDR3 DNA follows: TGCAGCGTCGGGTCTTGGGGGGAGAACTATGGCTACACCTTC. Translating it yields CSVGSWGENYGYTF.

This clone was counted only a few times. The chain links TRBV15 to TRBJ1-2; the D is unclear. Trimming cost V 2 bases and J 6 bases, with 16 bases left between them. Germline V lookup: CDR1 LNHNV, CDR2 YYDKDF (reference sequence). This CDR3 has 15 residues. CDR3 region: CATSRTAEYRDGYTF. The CDR3 coding sequence is TGTGCCACCAGCAGAACTGCTGAGTACAGAGATGGCTACACCTTC.

This clone appeared many times. This sequence joins TRBV14 and TRBJ1-1; D possibly corresponds to TRBD1 (6 bases). V lost 3 bases, J lost 5 bases, and 25 bases lay in between. The CDR3 spans 18 residues. CDR1 is SGHDN, CDR2 FVKESK, per germline. The CDR3 loop is CASSHIYWRTEVGTEAFF. For the CDR3, the DNA is TGTGCCAGCAGCCATATCTACTGGCGGACAGAAGTAGGGACTGAAGCTTTCTTT.

This chain joins TRBV2 and TRBJ1-1; 12 bases map to TRBD1. Trimming removed 7 bases from V and 0 bases from J; junction bases left unmatched: 9. Germline CDR1 is SNHLY and CDR2 is FYNNEI. The CDR3 contains 17 residues. CDR3 amino acids: CASTHPGTGGLNTEAFF. DNA for the CDR3: TGTGCCAGCACTCATCCCGGGACAGGGGGCTTGAACACTGAAGCTTTCTTT.

The chain employs TRBV9 and TRBJ2-1, with TRBD2 matching 16 bases. The CDR3 is made up of 18 amino acids. The germline CDR1 and CDR2 sequences are SGDLS and YYNGEE. Trimming at V came to 3 bases and at J to 1 base, leaving 4 bases not matched to a gene. CDR3 sequence reads: CASSAGLAGGPSYNEQFF. CDR3 DNA sequence: TGTGCCAGCAGCGCGGGACTAGCGGGGGGGCCATCCTACAATGAGCAGTTCTTC.

This clone appeared a single time. The chain joins TRBV11-2 to TRBJ1-2; 9 nucleotides align to TRBD1. Germline values: CDR1 SGHAT, CDR2 FQNNGV. CDR3 length equals 14 residues. With V trimmed by 4 bases and J by 1 base, 1 base remained unmatched. CDR3 region: CASSWTGDNYGYTF. The CDR3 DNA sequence: TGTGCCAGCAGCTGGACAGGGGATAACTATGGCTACACCTTC.

This clone has just a few counts. The chain joins TRBV6-1 to TRBJ2-5; 11 positions match TRBD1. V gave up 3 bases and J gave up 5 bases; unmatched junction bases: 11. Germline values: CDR1 MNHNS, CDR2 SASEGT. The CDR3 is 17 residues long. The CDR3 reads CASSDASRTGGLETQYF. CDR3 bases: TGTGCCAGCAGTGATGCCTCCCGGACAGGGGGCCTTGAGACCCAGTACTTC.

The chain joins TRBV9 to TRBJ1-3; TRBD1 agrees at 8 bases. J gave up 0 bases and V 4 bases, and 6 bases lay outside the gene matches. Germline V lookup: CDR1 SGDLS, CDR2 YYNGEE. The CDR3 is made up of 16 amino acids. The CDR3 loop reads CASSPGQGASGNTIYF. CDR3 bases: TGTGCCAGCAGCCCTGGACAGGGCGCCTCTGGAAACACCATATATTTT.

The V and J genes are TRBV5-4 and TRBJ2-1; 10 bases line up with TRBD2. CDR1 is SGHNT and CDR2 is YYREEE in the germline V gene (reference sequence). There are 15 residues in the CDR3. The V gene end was trimmed by 2 bases and the J gene end by 13 bases; junction bases not matched to a gene: 12. CDR3 sequence (DNA): TGTGCCAGCAGCTTAGGGTCTAGCGGGGGACAAAAACAGTTCTTC. This sequence encodes CASSLGSSGGQKQFF.